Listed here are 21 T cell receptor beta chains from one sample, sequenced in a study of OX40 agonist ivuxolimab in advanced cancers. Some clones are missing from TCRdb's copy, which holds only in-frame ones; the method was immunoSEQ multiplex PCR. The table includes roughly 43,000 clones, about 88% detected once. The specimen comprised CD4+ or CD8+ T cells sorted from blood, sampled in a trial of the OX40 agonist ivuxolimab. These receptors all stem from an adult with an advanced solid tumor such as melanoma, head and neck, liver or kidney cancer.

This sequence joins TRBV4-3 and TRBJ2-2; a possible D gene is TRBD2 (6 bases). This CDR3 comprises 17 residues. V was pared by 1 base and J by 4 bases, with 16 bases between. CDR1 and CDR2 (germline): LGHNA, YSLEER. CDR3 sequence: CASSQGLATASTGELFF. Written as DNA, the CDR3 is TGCGCCAGCAGCCAAGGTCTAGCGACCGCGAGCACCGGGGAGCTGTTTTTT.

Here the CDR3 reads CASSFRVTGVVTGTGELFF. CDR3 DNA: TGCGCCAGCAGCTTCCGAGTTACAGGGGTTGTGACCGGCACCGGGGAGCTGTTTTTT. This chain uses TRBV4-1 with TRBJ2-2; TRBD1 agrees at 7 bases. The CDR3 extends over 19 amino acids. Per germline, CDR1 MGHRA and CDR2 YSYEKL. V shed 5 bases, J shed 4 bases, and the junction held 19 bases outside the gene matches.

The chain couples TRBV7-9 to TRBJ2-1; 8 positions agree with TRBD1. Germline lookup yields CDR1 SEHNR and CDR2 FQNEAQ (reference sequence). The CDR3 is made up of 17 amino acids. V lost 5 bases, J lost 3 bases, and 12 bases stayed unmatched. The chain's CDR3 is CASSHTGGKHFYNEQFF. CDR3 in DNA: TGTGCCAGCAGCCACACAGGGGGGAAGCATTTCTACAATGAGCAGTTCTTC.

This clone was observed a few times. CDR3 sequence: CASSLEEAFKYQETQYF. In DNA, the CDR3 is TGTGCCAGCAGCTTAGAAGAGGCCTTTAAGTACCAAGAGACCCAGTACTTC. V gene TRBV7-9 combines with J gene TRBJ2-5; no definite D call. Between the trimmed V and J ends, which lost 1 base and 0 bases, there was a span of 15 bases. CDR1 and CDR2 (germline): SEHNR, FQNEAQ (reference sequence). The CDR3 sequence is 17 residues long.

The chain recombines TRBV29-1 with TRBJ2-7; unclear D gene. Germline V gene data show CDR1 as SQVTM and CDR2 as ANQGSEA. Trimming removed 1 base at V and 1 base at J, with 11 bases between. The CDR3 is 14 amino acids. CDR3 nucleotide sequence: TGCAGCGTTGAAGGGCCTGGAGCGTCCTACGAGCAGTACTTC. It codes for CSVEGPGASYEQYF.

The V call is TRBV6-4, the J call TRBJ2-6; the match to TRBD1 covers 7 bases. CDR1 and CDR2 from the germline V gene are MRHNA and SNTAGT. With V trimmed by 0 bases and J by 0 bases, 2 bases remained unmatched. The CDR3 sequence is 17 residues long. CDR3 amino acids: CASSDSAGGSGANVLTF. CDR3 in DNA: TGTGCCAGCAGTGACTCGGCAGGGGGCTCTGGGGCCAACGTCCTGACTTTC.

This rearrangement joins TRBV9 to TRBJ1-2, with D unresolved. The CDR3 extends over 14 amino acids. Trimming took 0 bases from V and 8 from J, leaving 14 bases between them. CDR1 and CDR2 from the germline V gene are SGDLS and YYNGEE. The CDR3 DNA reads TGTGCCAGCAGCGTAGGTCCCATTGATGGGGGCTACACCTTC. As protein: CASSVGPIDGGYTF.

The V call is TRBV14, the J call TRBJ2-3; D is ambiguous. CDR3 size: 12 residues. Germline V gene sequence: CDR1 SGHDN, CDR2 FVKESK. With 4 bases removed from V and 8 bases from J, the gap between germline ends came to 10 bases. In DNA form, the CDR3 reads TGTGCCAGCAGCCGTTCTGAGTTTACGCAGTATTTT. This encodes CASSRSEFTQYF.

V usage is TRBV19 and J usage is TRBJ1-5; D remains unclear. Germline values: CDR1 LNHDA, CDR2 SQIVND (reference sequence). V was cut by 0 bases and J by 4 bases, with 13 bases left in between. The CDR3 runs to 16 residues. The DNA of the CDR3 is TGTGCCAGTAGTATAGATCCTGGTCTAACAAATCAGCCCCAGCATTTT. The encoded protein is CASSIDPGLTNQPQHF. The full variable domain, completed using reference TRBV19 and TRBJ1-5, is DGGITQSPKYLFRKEGQNVTLSCEQNLNHDAMYWYRQDPGQGLRLIYYSQIVNDFQKGDIAEGYSVSREKKESFPLTVTSAQKNPTAFYLCASSIDPGLTNQPQHFGDGTRLSIL.

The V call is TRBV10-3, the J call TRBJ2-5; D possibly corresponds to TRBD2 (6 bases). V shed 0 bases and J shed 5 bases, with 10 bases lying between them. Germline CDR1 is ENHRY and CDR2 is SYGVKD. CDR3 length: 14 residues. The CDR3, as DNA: TGTGCCATCAGTGAGTCAGGCGGGATCGAGACCCAGTACTTC. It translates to CAISESGGIETQYF.

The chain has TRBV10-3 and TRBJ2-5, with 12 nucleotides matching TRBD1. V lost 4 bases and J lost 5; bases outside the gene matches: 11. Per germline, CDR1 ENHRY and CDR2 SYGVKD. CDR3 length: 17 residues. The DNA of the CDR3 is TGTGCCATCAGTGCATTCCCCGGGACAGGGGGCGATGAGACCCAGTACTTC. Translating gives CAISAFPGTGGDETQYF.

The DNA for the CDR3 is TGTGCCAGCAGTTACTCGGGCAGGCCCTCTGGAAACACCATATATTTT. As protein: CASSYSGRPSGNTIYF. V usage is TRBV6-5 and J usage is TRBJ1-3; D gene uncertain. Germline lookup yields CDR1 MNHEY and CDR2 SVGAGI. There are 16 residues in the CDR3. With 0 bases removed from V and 0 bases from J, the gap between germline ends came to 9 bases.

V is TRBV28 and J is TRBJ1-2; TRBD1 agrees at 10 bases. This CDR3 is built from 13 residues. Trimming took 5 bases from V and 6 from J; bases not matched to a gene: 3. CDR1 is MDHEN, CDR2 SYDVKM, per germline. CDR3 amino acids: CASSPGTGDGYTF. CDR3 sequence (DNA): TGTGCCAGCAGTCCCGGGACAGGGGATGGCTACACCTTC.

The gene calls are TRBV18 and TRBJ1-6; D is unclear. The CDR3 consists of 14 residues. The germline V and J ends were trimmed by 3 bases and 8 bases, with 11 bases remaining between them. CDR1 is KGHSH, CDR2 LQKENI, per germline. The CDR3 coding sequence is TGTGCCAGCTCACCGGAGGGTGTAGATTCACCCCTCCACTTT. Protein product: CASSPEGVDSPLHF.

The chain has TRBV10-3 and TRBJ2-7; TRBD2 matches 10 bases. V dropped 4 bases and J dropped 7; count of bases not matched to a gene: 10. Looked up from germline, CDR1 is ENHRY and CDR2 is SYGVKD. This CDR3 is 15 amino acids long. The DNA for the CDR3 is TGTGCCATCAGTGCATCTAGCGGGGGCCCGGTGGAGCAGTACTTC. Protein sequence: CAISASSGGPVEQYF.

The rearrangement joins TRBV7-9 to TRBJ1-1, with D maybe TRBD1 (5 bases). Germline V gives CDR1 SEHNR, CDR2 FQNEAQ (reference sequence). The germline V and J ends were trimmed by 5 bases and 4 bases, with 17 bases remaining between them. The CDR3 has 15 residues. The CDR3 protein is CASSPLGAPGTEAFF. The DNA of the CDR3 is TGTGCCAGCAGCCCGCTAGGGGCCCCGGGCACTGAAGCTTTCTTT.

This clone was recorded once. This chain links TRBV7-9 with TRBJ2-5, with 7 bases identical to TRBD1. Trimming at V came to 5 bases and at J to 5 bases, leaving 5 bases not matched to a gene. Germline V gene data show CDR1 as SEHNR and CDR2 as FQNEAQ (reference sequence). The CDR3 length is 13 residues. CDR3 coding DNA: TGTGCCAGCAGCAGCACAGGGGCTGAGACCCAGTACTTC. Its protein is CASSSTGAETQYF.

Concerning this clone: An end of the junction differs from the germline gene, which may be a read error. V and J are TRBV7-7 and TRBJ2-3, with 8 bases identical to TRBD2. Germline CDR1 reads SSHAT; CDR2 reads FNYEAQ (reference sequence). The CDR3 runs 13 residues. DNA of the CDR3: TGTGCTAGCAGCGGGAGAGGAACAGATACGCAGTATTTT. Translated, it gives CASSGRGTDTQYF.

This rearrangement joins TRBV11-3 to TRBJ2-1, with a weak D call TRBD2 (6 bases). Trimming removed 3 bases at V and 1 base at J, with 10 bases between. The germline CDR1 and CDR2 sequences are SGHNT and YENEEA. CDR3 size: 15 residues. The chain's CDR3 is CASSLSGLSYNEQFF. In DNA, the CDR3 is TGTGCCAGCAGCTTGAGCGGGTTGTCCTACAATGAGCAGTTCTTC.

CDR3 in DNA: TGTGCCAGCAGCCCGCGGACTAGCGACTACGAGCAGTACTTC. Amino acid sequence: CASSPRTSDYEQYF. The chain joins TRBV9 to TRBJ2-7; TRBD2 aligns across 9 bases. Trimming removed 4 bases from V and 3 bases from J; junction bases left unmatched: 5. Germline V gene data show CDR1 as SGDLS and CDR2 as YYNGEE. This CDR3 spans 14 amino acids.

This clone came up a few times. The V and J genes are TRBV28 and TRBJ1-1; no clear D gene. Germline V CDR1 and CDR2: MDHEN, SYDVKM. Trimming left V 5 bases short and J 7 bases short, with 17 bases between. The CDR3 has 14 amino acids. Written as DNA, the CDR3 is TGTGCCAGCAGTGCCCTTATGCGGGCTAGTGAAGCTTTCTTT. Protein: CASSALMRASEAFF.